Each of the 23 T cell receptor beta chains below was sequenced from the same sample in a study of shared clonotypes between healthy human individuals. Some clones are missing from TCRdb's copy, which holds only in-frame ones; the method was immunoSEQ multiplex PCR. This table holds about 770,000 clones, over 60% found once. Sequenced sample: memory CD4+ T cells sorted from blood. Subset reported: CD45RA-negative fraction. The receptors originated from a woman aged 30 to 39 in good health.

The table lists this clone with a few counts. The CDR3 spells CASSYGAVQETQYF. The CDR3 coding sequence is TGTGCCAGCAGTTACGGGGCAGTACAAGAGACCCAGTACTTC. The chain recombines TRBV28 with TRBJ2-5; either TRBD1 or TRBD2 may fit D (5 bases each). The length of the CDR3 is 14 residues. V was clipped by 4 bases and J by 2 bases, with 11 bases between them. Germline CDR1 MDHEN, CDR2 SYDVKM.

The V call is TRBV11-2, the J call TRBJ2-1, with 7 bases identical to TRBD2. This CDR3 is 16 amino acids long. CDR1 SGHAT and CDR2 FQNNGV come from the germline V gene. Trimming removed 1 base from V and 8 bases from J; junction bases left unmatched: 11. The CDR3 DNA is TGTGCCAGCAGCTTAGGTGGACTAGTGGGGGTCGATGAGCAGTTCTTC. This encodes CASSLGGLVGVDEQFF.

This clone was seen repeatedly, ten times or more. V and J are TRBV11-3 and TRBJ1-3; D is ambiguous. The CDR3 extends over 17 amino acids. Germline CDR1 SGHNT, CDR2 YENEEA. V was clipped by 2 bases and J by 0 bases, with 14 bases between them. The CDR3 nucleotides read TGTGCCAGCAGCTTACCCGGGAACAGTCGCTCTGGAAACACCATATATTTT. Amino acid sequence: CASSLPGNSRSGNTIYF.

Written as DNA, the CDR3 is TGTGCCAGCAGCTTAGTGGGATGGGGGGGCGGCACAGATACGCAGTATTTT. It is translated as CASSLVGWGGGTDTQYF. The V and J genes are TRBV7-2 and TRBJ2-3, with a tentative D call TRBD2 (7 bases). Germline lookup yields CDR1 SGHTA and CDR2 FQGNSA. The CDR3 is 17 residues long. V was shortened by 1 base and J by 1 base, with 15 bases between the two germline ends. Looking up the rest from reference TRBV7-2 and TRBJ2-3 gives the full variable domain: GAGVSQSPSNKVTEKGKDVELRCDPISGHTALYWYRQSLGQGLEFLIYFQGNSAPDKSGLPSDRFSAERTGGSVSTLTIQRTQQEDSAVYLCASSLVGWGGGTDTQYFGPGTRLTVL.

The CDR3 sequence: CASSPGTGQANYGYTF. As DNA, the CDR3 is TGTGCCAGCAGTCCGGGGACGGGCCAAGCTAACTATGGCTACACCTTC. The chain recombines TRBV27 with TRBJ1-2, with D possibly TRBD1 on 5 matching bases. Looked up from germline, CDR1 is MNHEY and CDR2 is SMNVEV (reference sequence). V lost 5 bases and J 0 bases, leaving 16 bases between the germline ends. There are 16 residues in the CDR3.

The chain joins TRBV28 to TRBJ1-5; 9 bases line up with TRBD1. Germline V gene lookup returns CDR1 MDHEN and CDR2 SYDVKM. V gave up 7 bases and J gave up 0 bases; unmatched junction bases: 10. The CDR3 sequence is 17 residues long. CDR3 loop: CASNTGQGVYSNQPQHF. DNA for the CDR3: TGTGCCAGCAATACGGGACAGGGCGTTTATAGCAATCAGCCCCAGCATTTT. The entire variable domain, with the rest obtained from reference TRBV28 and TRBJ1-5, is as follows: DVKVTQSSRYLVKRTGEKVFLECVQDMDHENMFWYRQDPGLGLRLIYFSYDVKMKEKGDIPEGYSVSREKKERFSLILESASTNQTSMYLCASNTGQGVYSNQPQHFGDGTRLSIL.

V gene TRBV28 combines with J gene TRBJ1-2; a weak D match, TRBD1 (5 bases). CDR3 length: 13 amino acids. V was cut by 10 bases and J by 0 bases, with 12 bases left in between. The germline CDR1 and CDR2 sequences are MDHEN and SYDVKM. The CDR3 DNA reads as TGTGCCACGCAGGCAGGGTCTAACTATGGCTACACCTTC. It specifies CATQAGSNYGYTF.

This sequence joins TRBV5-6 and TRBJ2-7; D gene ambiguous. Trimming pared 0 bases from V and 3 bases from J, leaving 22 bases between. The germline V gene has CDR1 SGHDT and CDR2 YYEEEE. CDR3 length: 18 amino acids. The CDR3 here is CASSLEGAFGRQLYEQYF. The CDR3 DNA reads TGTGCCAGCAGCTTGGAGGGTGCGTTCGGACGCCAGCTCTACGAGCAGTACTTC.

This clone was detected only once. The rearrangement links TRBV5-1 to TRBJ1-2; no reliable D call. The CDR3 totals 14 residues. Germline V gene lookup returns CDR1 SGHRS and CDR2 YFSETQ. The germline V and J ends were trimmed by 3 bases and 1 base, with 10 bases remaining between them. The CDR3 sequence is CASSYNGGNYGYTF. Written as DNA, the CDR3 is TGCGCCAGCAGCTACAACGGCGGTAACTATGGCTACACCTTC. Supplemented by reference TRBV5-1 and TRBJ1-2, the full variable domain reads KAGVTQTPRYLIKTRGQQVTLSCSPISGHRSVSWYQQTPGQGLQFLFEYFSETQRNKGNFPGRFSGRQFSNSRSEMNVSTLELGDSALYLCASSYNGGNYGYTFGSGTRLTVV.

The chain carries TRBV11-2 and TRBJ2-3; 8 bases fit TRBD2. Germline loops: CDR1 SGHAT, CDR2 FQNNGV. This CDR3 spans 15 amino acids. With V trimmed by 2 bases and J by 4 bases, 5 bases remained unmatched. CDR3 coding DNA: TGTGCCAGCAGCTTATCAACGGGAGGGCCAGATACGCAGTATTTT. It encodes CASSLSTGGPDTQYF.

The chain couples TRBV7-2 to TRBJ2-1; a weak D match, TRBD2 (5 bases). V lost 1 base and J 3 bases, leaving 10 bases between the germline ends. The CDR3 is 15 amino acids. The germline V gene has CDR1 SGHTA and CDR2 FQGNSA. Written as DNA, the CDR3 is TGTGCCAGCAGCTTAGATACCGGACTCTACAATGAGCAGTTCTTC. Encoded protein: CASSLDTGLYNEQFF. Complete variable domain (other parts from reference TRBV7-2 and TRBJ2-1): GAGVSQSPSNKVTEKGKDVELRCDPISGHTALYWYRQSLGQGLEFLIYFQGNSAPDKSGLPSDRFSAERTGGSVSTLTIQRTQQEDSAVYLCASSLDTGLYNEQFFGPGTRLTVL.

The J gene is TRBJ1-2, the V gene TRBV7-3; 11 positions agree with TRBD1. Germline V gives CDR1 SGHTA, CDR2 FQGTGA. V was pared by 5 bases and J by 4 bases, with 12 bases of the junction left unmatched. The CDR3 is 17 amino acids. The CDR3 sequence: CASSIFFRDRGIYGYTF. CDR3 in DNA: TGTGCCAGCAGCATATTTTTCCGGGACAGGGGGATCTATGGCTACACCTTC.

The CDR3 reads CASSLRGFPYNEQFF. The DNA for the CDR3 is TGTGCCAGCAGTTTACGAGGGTTCCCATACAATGAGCAGTTCTTC. The rearrangement joins TRBV28 to TRBJ2-1; D might be TRBD2 (5 bases). Trimming cost V 2 bases and J 4 bases, with 12 bases left between them. CDR1 and CDR2 from the germline V gene are MDHEN and SYDVKM. The CDR3 has 15 amino acids.

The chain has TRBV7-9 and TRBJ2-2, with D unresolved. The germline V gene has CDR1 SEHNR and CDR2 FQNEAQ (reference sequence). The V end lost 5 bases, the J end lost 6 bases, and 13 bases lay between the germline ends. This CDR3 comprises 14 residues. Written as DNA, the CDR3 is TGTGCCAGCAGCAACTCGCCGAAGGCCGGGGAGCTGTTTTTT. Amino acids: CASSNSPKAGELFF.

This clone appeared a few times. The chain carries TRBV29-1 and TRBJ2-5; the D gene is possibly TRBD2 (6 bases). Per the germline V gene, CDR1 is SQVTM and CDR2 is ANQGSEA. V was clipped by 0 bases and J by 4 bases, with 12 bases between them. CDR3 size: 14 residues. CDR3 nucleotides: TGCAGCGTTGAAGATCGACGGCGGGGAGAGACCCAGTACTTC. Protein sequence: CSVEDRRRGETQYF.

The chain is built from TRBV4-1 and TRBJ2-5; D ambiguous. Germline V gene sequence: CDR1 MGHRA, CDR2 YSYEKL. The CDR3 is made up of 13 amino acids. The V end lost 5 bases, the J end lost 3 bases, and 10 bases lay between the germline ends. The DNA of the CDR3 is TGCGCCAGCAGCTCGTGGTTAGAAGAGACCCAGTACTTC. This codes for CASSSWLEETQYF.

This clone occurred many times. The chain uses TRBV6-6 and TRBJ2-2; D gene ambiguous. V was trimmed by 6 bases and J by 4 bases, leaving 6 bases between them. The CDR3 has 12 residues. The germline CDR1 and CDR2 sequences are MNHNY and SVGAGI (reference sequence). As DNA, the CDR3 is TGTGCCAGCAGGACGGGCACCGGGGAGCTGTTTTTT. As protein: CASRTGTGELFF.

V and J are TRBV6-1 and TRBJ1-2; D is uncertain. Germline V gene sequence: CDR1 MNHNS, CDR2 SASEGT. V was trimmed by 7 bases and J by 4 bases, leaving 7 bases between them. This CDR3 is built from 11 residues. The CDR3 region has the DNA TGTGCCAGCATTGCGGGCTATGGCTACACCTTC. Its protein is CASIAGYGYTF.

The CDR3 coding sequence is TGTGCCAGCAGTGGGACAGTCATCACCTCCCAAGAGACCCAGTACTTC. It translates to CASSGTVITSQETQYF. The chain couples TRBV6-1 to TRBJ2-5, with TRBD1 as a possible D gene (6 bases). V was cut by 4 bases and J by 1 base, with 16 bases left in between. CDR1 MNHNS and CDR2 SASEGT come from the germline V gene. The CDR3 consists of 16 residues.

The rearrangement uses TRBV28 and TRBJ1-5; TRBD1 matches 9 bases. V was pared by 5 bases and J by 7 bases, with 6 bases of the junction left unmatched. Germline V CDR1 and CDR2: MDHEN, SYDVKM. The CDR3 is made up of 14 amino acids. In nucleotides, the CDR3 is TGTGCCAGCAGTACTACAGGGGGCTGGCAGCCCCAGCATTTT. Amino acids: CASSTTGGWQPQHF.

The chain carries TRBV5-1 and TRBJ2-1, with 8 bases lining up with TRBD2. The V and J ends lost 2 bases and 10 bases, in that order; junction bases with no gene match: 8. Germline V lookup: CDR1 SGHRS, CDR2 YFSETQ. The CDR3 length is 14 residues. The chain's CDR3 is CASSFGTSSGEQFF. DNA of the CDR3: TGCGCCAGCAGCTTTGGGACTAGTTCGGGAGAGCAGTTCTTC.

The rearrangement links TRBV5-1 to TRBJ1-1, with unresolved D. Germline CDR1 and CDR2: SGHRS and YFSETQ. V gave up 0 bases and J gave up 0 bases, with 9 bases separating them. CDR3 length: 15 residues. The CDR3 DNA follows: TGCGCCAGCAGCTTGGTTGGGTTCATGAACACTGAAGCTTTCTTT. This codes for CASSLVGFMNTEAFF.

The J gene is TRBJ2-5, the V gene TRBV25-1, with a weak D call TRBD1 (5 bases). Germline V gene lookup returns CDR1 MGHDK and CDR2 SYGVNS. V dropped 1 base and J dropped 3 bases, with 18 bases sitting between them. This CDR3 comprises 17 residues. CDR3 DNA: TGTGCCAGCAGTGAATCCGGGCAGGGCAGAGGTAAAGAGACCCAGTACTTC. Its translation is CASSESGQGRGKETQYF.